The sequence of this T cell receptor beta chain was determined in a study of blood T cells in healthy people across ages. Primers used in a second PCR of about 6 to 11 cycles were a sample-barcoded 5' primer and a J-beta primer mix. TCRdb itself ran the 5' RACE reads through MiXCR, one entry per CDR3 protein. The sample holds 850,000 to 1,100,000 distinct CDR3 sequences, 30% to 40% seen once. Overall study results and limits: Higher diversity, along with more naive CD4+ cells, distinguished long-lived donors from aged donors. What prevented conclusive comparison of naive and antigen-experienced cells was that PBMCs were unsorted.

Germline lookup yields CDR1 SGHRS and CDR2 YFSETQ. Trimming left V 7 bases short and J 7 bases short, with 30 bases between. The CDR3 runs to 17 residues. This clonotype occurred once. Its antigen is unknown. Caucasian individuals from Russia who were healthy and aged roughly 6 to 95 acted as donors. The TCR comes from a man aged 18 to 30 in good health. The chain uses TRBV5-1 and TRBJ2-7, with TRBD2 as a possible D gene (6 bases). The sequenced sample consisted of blood. This CDR3 is CASANPTSGYSYNEQYF. The CDR3 coding sequence is TGCGCCAGCGCTAATCCTACCAGCGGGTACTCCTACAATGAGCAGTACTTC.